One T cell receptor beta chain is described in this entry. Its antigen is unknown. These data belong to a study of T cells expressing NK-cell markers. The length of the CDR3 is 16 residues. Findings and limits, study-wide: For four donors, these clonotypes were likewise the leading ones in the CD3+CD56-NKG2C+ fraction. Uncertainty persisted over the HCMV specificity of expanded NKG2C+ T cell clones.

TCRdb re-called the 5' RACE reads; every CDR3 protein appears as one record, without DNA. This repertoire includes a few hundred thousand distinct CDR3 sequences. Sequencing used blood T cells: a sorted CD56 or NKG2C T cell subset, CD4+ or CD8+ T cells, or bulk PBMC T cells (not recorded which). V and J are TRBV12-3 or TRBV12-4 and TRBJ2-5; the D gene TCRdb calls, TRBD2, cannot be checked with no DNA. This clonotype originated in a man between 18 and 35 years old in good health. The CDR3 sequence is CASSLTSGIGQETQYF.